The clone carrying this T cell receptor (beta chain) was seen a handful of times. Its antigen remains unknown. Between the trimmed V and J ends, which lost 3 bases and 6 bases, there was a span of 9 bases. The CDR3 spans 12 residues. Time point reported: pre-sensitization, week 0. This sample's treatment: therapeutic diphenylcyclopropenone sensitization with weekly scalp DPC. The entry originates in a study of human T cells and chemical hapten exposure. Points from the study as a whole: Expanded TCRs made up significantly more big CDR3 similarity clusters than controls did.

Via MiXCR, TCRdb re-called the RACE reads, giving one row per CDR3 protein. Among 80,000 to 95,000 distinct CDR3 sequences listed, roughly 9.1% were seen once. This sample comprised whole blood, obtained in connection with sensitization to the hapten diphenylcyclopropenone (DPC). This clonotype was obtained from a woman aged 40 to 50 with alopecia areata. Some clones in this sample may be carry-over from other donors' samples. The V gene is TRBV12-3 or TRBV12-4, the J gene TRBJ2-7, with D possibly being TRBD1 or TRBD2 (5 bases each). CDR3 DNA sequence: TGTGCCAGCAGTTTTGCGAGGGGCGAGCAGTACTTC. Its translation is CASSFARGEQYF.